The 14 T cell receptor beta chains presented below share a single source sample, sequenced in a study of cytomegalovirus exposure and HLA in healthy donors. In the PCR, 60 Vbeta and 13 Jbeta primers were used. Sequenced by immunoSEQ multiplex PCR; TCRdb stores in-frame clones only, minus some. Among some 110,000 clones listed, more than 55% were seen once. Source material: PBMCs. These receptors came from a man aged 18 to 29 in good health and CMV-seronegative.

The chain couples TRBV30 to TRBJ1-6; 7 bases are shared with TRBD1. The CDR3 is made up of 12 amino acids. After removal of 8 bases from V and 10 bases from J, the junction contained 8 bases not matched to a gene. Germline loops: CDR1 GTSNPN, CDR2 SVGIG (reference sequence). CDR3 in amino acids: CAGWTGGSPLHF. DNA for the CDR3: TGTGCCGGGTGGACAGGCGGATCACCCCTCCACTTT.

The chain is built from TRBV4-1 and TRBJ2-7, with 13 bases lining up with TRBD2. Germline CDR1 is MGHRA and CDR2 is YSYEKL. The CDR3 is made up of 15 amino acids. The V segment lost 3 bases and the J segment 5 bases; nucleotides outside the gene matches: 4. CDR3 DNA sequence: TGCGCCAGCAGCCAGGGACTAGCGGGGATCGACGAGCAGTACTTC. Translation gives CASSQGLAGIDEQYF.

A few counts support this clone. The rearrangement links TRBV5-6 to TRBJ1-4; D unresolved. Germline V lookup: CDR1 SGHDT, CDR2 YYEEEE. The V end lost 4 bases, the J end lost 6 bases, and 10 bases lay between the germline ends. This CDR3 has 13 amino acids. DNA of the CDR3: TGTGCCAGCAGCCCCGTGGGCGATGAAAAACTGTTTTTT. Its translation is CASSPVGDEKLFF.

This clone was seen more than once but under ten times. The chain couples TRBV2 to TRBJ1-5, with a possible D match to TRBD1 (6 bases). This CDR3 is built from 15 residues. Trimming pared 3 bases from V and 4 bases from J, leaving 13 bases between. Per the germline V gene, CDR1 is SNHLY and CDR2 is FYNNEI. In DNA, the CDR3 is TGTGCCAGCAGTGACCAAGGACAGCCAAATCAGCCCCAGCATTTT. Amino acid sequence: CASSDQGQPNQPQHF.

J is TRBJ1-4 and V is TRBV7-8; D remains unclear. Germline V gene lookup returns CDR1 SGHVS and CDR2 FQNEAQ. Trimming removed 2 bases at V and 2 bases at J, with 6 bases between. The CDR3 sequence is 14 residues long. Here the CDR3 DNA reads TGTGCCAGCAGCTTAAATCCTACTAATGAAAAACTGTTTTTT. This encodes CASSLNPTNEKLFF.

This clone turned up a few times. The CDR3 region is CASSLESSLVGEQFF. The CDR3, as DNA: TGTGCCAGCAGCTTGGAGTCTAGCCTCGTGGGTGAGCAGTTCTTC. The V and J genes are TRBV5-4 and TRBJ2-1; D might be TRBD2 (5 bases). The CDR3 has 15 amino acids. Looked up from germline, CDR1 is SGHNT and CDR2 is YYREEE (reference sequence). Trimming left V 0 bases short and J 9 bases short, with 16 bases between.

The chain has TRBV25-1 and TRBJ2-1, with TRBD1 identical over 10 bases. This CDR3 spans 16 amino acids. In germline, CDR1 is MGHDK, CDR2 SYGVNS. V was clipped by 4 bases and J by 7 bases; unmatched bases: 10. The CDR3 coding sequence is TGTGCCAGCAGTGCGGACCGGGACAGGGGTTTGAATGAGCAGTTCTTC. Residues: CASSADRDRGLNEQFF. Variable domain in full (rest from reference TRBV25-1 and TRBJ2-1): EADIYQTPRYLVIGTGKKITLECSQTMGHDKMYWYQQDPGMELHLIHYSYGVNSTEKGDLSSESTVSRIRTEHFPLTLESARPSHTSQYLCASSADRDRGLNEQFFGPGTRLTVL.

Only a few counts were recorded for this clone. The V and J genes are TRBV9 and TRBJ1-3; D uncertain. The CDR3 covers 15 residues. Germline values: CDR1 SGDLS, CDR2 YYNGEE. Between the trimmed V and J ends, which lost 0 bases and 4 bases, there was a span of 11 bases. The CDR3 DNA is TGTGCCAGCAGCGTAGTTCCAGGAACAGGAAACACCATATATTTT. This sequence encodes CASSVVPGTGNTIYF.

The chain joins TRBV27 to TRBJ1-5, with D tentatively TRBD1 (6 bases). CDR1 and CDR2 from the germline V gene are MNHEY and SMNVEV (reference sequence). Trimming took 5 bases from V and 7 from J, leaving 18 bases between them. This CDR3 spans 15 amino acids. The CDR3 is CASSRDIGTGQPQHF. The CDR3 DNA is TGTGCCAGCAGTCGGGACATTGGAACGGGGCAGCCCCAGCATTTT.

This clone came up a few times. The chain combines TRBV6-1 with TRBJ2-7; TRBD1 agrees at 11 bases. The CDR3 contains 15 residues. With 4 bases clipped from V and 2 bases from J, the junction kept 4 bases outside the gene matches. The germline gives CDR1 MNHNS, CDR2 SASEGT. The CDR3 nucleotides read TGTGCCAGCAGTGGACCGGACAGGGGGCCCTACGAGCAGTACTTC. Translating it yields CASSGPDRGPYEQYF.

CDR3 nucleotides: TGTGCCAGTACCCTCTACAGGGGTAACACCGGGGAGCTGTTTTTT. This codes for CASTLYRGNTGELFF. The gene calls are TRBV19 and TRBJ2-2; the match to TRBD1 covers 7 bases. Trimming removed 7 bases from V and 2 bases from J; junction bases left unmatched: 7. This CDR3 has 15 residues. CDR1 is LNHDA, CDR2 SQIVND, per germline (reference sequence).

The rearrangement uses TRBV9 and TRBJ1-5; no firm D call. Per germline, CDR1 SGDLS and CDR2 YYNGEE. The V end lost 1 base, the J end lost 9 bases, and 26 bases lay between the germline ends. The CDR3 is made up of 18 amino acids. DNA for the CDR3: TGTGCCAGCAGCGTAACCACCCACGGGAACTACTGGGAGGCGCCCCAGCATTTT. Protein product: CASSVTTHGNYWEAPQHF.

The chain has TRBV19 and TRBJ2-1; D ambiguous. The CDR3 consists of 17 residues. Trimming removed 1 base at V and 4 bases at J, with 17 bases between. Germline CDR1 is LNHDA and CDR2 is SQIVND (reference sequence). CDR3 region: CASSIGASHFVYNEQFF. The CDR3 nucleotides are TGTGCCAGTAGTATAGGAGCTAGTCATTTCGTTTACAATGAGCAGTTCTTC. Complete variable domain (other parts from reference TRBV19 and TRBJ2-1): DGGITQSPKYLFRKEGQNVTLSCEQNLNHDAMYWYRQDPGQGLRLIYYSQIVNDFQKGDIAEGYSVSREKKESFPLTVTSAQKNPTAFYLCASSIGASHFVYNEQFFGPGTRLTVL.

This chain uses TRBV14 with TRBJ1-2, with D perhaps matching TRBD1 (6 bases). The length of the CDR3 is 15 residues. V lost 2 bases, J lost 1 base, and 11 bases lay in between. Germline V CDR1 and CDR2: SGHDN, FVKESK. CDR3 coding DNA: TGTGCCAGCAGCCAAAGACAGGTTTTTAACTATGGCTACACCTTC. Translating gives CASSQRQVFNYGYTF.